The rows below give T cell receptor beta chains drawn from one sample of a study of beta chain features in type 1 diabetes. Assay used: immunoSEQ multiplex PCR; TCRdb lists only in-frame clones, some missing. Of about 240,000 clones listed, roughly 13% are singletons. Sequencing was done on a sample of naive CD4+ T cells from blood. Every receptor here comes from a man under 40 with type 1 diabetes. Each CDR3 is given with its conserved first and last residue. Fields, in order: clone size, D gene, V gene, J gene, CDR3 DNA, CDR3 protein. The D gene is left open where the match is weak. Size is omitted from some rows. Given values are once, few, many or a class for expanded clones.

clone size: .; D gene: TRBD2; V gene: TRBV11-2; J gene: TRBJ2-5; CDR3 DNA: TGTGCCAGCTCACCCCCCGGGGGGGAGACCCAGTACTTC; CDR3 protein: CASSPPGGETQYF
clone size: few; D gene: .; V gene: TRBV5-1; J gene: TRBJ2-6; CDR3 DNA: TGCGCCAGCAGTTCTCTCGGCGTCCTGACTTTC; CDR3 protein: CASSSLGVLTF
clone size: few; D gene: TRBD1; V gene: TRBV5-8; J gene: TRBJ2-7; CDR3 DNA: TGTGCCAGCAGCTTTTTCACAGGGGGAACCTCCTACGAGCAGTACTTC; CDR3 protein: CASSFFTGGTSYEQYF
clone size: .; D gene: TRBD1; V gene: TRBV6-1; J gene: TRBJ2-3; CDR3 DNA: TGTGCCAGCAGTGGGGCAGGGGGTACAGATACGCAGTATTTT; CDR3 protein: CASSGAGGTDTQYF
clone size: .; D gene: .; V gene: TRBV6-6; J gene: TRBJ2-5; CDR3 DNA: TGTGCCAGCAGTTACCCACCCAGGGGGCGGGGGGAGACCCAGTACTTC; CDR3 protein: CASSYPPRGRGETQYF
clone size: few; D gene: .; V gene: TRBV29-1; J gene: TRBJ2-3; CDR3 DNA: TGCAGCGTCCCCGACAGGAGCACAGATACGCAGTATTTT; CDR3 protein: CSVPDRSTDTQYF
clone size: few; D gene: .; V gene: TRBV19; J gene: TRBJ1-2; CDR3 DNA: TGTGCCAGTAGTGTTGGCAGCGGGAACTATGGCTACACCTTC; CDR3 protein: CASSVGSGNYGYTF
clone size: few; D gene: .; V gene: TRBV16; J gene: TRBJ2-3; CDR3 DNA: TGTGCCAGCAGCCAATCCCTAGCAACAGATACGCAGTATTTT; CDR3 protein: CASSQSLATDTQYF
clone size: .; D gene: TRBD2; V gene: TRBV7-2; J gene: TRBJ2-7; CDR3 DNA: TGTGCCAGCAGCTTAGCGGGGAGCGGGAGGGCAACCTACGAGCAGTACTTC; CDR3 protein: CASSLAGSGRATYEQYF
clone size: few; D gene: TRBD2; V gene: TRBV5-4; J gene: TRBJ2-2; CDR3 DNA: TGTGCCAGCAGACCTGGACTAGCCGCCGGGGAGCTGTTTTTT; CDR3 protein: CASRPGLAAGELFF
clone size: .; D gene: TRBD1; V gene: TRBV9; J gene: TRBJ2-1; CDR3 DNA: TGTGCCAGCAATCCGGGACAGGACTTCAATGAGCAGTTCTTC; CDR3 protein: CASNPGQDFNEQFF
clone size: few; D gene: TRBD1; V gene: TRBV7-2; J gene: TRBJ2-7; CDR3 DNA: TGTGCCAGCAGCTTAGAGTGGACAGGGGAGGCCGAGCAGTACTTC; CDR3 protein: CASSLEWTGEAEQYF
clone size: .; D gene: .; V gene: TRBV9; J gene: TRBJ2-3; CDR3 DNA: TGTGCCAGCAGCGTAGAGGTGGAGGATACGCAGTATTTT; CDR3 protein: CASSVEVEDTQYF